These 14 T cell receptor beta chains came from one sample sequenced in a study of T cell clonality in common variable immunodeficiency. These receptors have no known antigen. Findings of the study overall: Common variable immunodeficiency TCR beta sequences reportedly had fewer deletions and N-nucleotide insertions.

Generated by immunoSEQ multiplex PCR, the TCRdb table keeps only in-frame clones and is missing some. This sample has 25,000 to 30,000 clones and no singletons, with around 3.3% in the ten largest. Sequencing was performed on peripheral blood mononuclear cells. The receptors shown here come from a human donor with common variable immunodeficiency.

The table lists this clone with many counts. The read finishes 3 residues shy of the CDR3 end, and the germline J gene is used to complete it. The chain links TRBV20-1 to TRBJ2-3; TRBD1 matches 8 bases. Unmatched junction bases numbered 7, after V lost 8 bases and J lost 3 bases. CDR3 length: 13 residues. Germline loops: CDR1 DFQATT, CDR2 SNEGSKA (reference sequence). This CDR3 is CSIGTGGTDTQYF. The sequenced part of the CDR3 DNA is TGCAGTATTGGGACAGGCGGTACAGATACG.

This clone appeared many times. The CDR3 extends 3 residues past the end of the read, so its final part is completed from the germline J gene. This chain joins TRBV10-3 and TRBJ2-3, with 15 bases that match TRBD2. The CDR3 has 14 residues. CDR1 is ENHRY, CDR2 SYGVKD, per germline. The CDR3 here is CATTGLAGGSAQYF. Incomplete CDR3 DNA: TGTGCCACCACTGGACTAGCGGGAGGGTCGGCG.

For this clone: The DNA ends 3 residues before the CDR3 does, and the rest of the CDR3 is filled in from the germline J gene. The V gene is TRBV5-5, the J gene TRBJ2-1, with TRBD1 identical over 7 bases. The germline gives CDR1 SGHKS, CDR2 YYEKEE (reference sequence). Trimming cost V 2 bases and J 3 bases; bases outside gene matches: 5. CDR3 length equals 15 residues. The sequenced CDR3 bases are TGTGCCAGCAGCTTCGGGCAGGGGGTCTACAATGAG. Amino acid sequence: CASSFGQGVYNE. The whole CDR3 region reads CASSFGQGVYNEQFF.

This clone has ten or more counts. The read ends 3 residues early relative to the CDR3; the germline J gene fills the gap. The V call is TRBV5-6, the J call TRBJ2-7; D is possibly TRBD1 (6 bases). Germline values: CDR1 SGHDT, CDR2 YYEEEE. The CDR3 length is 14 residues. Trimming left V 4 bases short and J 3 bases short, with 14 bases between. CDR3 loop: CASSPYRVHYEQYF. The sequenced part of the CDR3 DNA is TGTGCCAGCAGCCCATACAGGGTGCACTACGAG.

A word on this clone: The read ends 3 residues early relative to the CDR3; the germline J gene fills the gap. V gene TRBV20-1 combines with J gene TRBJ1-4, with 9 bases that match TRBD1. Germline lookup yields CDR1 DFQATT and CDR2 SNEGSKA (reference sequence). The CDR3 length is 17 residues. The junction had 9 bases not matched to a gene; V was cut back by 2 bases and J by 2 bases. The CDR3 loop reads CSARPPRDRETNEKLFF. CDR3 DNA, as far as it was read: TGCAGTGCTAGACCACCCCGGGACAGGGAGACTAATGAAAAA.

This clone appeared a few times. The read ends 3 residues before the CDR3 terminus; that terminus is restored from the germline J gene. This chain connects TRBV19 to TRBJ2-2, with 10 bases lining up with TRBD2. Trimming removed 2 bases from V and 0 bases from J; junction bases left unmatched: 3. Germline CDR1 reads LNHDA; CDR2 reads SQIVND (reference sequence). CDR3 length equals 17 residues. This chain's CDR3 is CASSISLAGANTGELFF. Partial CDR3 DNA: TGTGCCAGTAGTATATCTCTAGCGGGAGCGAACACCGGGGAG.

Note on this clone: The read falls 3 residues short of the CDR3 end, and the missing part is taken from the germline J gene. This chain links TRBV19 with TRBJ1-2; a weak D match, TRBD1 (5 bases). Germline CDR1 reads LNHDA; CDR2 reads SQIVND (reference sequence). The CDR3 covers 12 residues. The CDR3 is CASTGTTRGYTF. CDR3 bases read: TGTGCCAGTACGGGGACGACTAGGGGC.

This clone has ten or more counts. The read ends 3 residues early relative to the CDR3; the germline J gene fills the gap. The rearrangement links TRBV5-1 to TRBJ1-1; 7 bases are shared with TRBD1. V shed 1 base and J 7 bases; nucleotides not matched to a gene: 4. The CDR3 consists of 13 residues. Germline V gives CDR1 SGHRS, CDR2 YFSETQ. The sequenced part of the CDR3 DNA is TGCGCCAGCAGCTTGACCGACAGGGTTGAA. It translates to CASSLTDRVE. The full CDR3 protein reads CASSLTDRVEAFF.

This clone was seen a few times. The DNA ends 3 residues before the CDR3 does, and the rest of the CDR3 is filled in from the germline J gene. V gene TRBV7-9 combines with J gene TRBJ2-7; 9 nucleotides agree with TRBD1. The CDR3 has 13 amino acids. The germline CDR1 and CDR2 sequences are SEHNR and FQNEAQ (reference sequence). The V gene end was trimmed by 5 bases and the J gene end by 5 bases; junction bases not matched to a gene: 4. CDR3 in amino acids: CASSRGQGHEQYF. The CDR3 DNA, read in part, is TGTGCCAGCAGCCGGGGACAGGGACACGAG.

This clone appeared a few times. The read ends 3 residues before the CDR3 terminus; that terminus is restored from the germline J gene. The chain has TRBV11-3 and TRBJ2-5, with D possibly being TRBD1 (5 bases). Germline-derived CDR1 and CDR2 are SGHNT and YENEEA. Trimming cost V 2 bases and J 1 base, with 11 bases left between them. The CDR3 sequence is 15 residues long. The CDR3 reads CASSLQGAPQETQYF. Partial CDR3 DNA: TGTGCCAGCAGCTTACAGGGTGCCCCCCAAGAGACC.

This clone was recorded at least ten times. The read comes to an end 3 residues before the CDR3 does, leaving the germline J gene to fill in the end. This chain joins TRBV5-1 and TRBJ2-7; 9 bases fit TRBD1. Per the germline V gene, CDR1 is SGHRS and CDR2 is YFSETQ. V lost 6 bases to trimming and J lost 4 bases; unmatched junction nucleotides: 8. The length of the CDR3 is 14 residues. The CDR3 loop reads CASNRGQGRYEQYF. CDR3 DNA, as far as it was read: TGCGCCAGCAACCGGGGACAGGGCCGATACGAG. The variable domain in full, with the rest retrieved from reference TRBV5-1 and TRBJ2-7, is KAGVTQTPRYLIKTRGQQVTLSCSPISGHRSVSWYQQTPGQGLQFLFEYFSETQRNKGNFPGRFSGRQFSNSRSEMNVSTLELGDSALYLCASNRGQGRYEQYFGPGTRLTVT.

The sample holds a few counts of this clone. CDR3 DNA, as far as it was read: TGTGCCTGGAGTCCCCAGCGGGGGTACAATGAG. Translation gives CAWSPQRGYNE. The full CDR3 is CAWSPQRGYNEQFF. The rearrangement joins TRBV30 to TRBJ2-1; 8 bases agree with TRBD2. With the read ending 3 residues before the CDR3 end, the germline J gene is used to fill in that end. CDR1 is GTSNPN and CDR2 is SVGIG in the germline V gene (reference sequence). CDR3 length: 14 residues. The J segment lost 4 bases and the V segment lost 2 bases, leaving 4 bases of the junction unmatched.

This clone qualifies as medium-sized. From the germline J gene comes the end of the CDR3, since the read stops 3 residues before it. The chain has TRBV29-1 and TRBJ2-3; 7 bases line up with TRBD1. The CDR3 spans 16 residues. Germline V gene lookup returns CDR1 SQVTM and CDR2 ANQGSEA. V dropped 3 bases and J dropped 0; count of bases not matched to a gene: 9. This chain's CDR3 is CSVDSWGTDSTDTQYF. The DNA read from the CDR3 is TGCAGCGTTGATTCTTGGGGGACAGATAGCACAGATACG.

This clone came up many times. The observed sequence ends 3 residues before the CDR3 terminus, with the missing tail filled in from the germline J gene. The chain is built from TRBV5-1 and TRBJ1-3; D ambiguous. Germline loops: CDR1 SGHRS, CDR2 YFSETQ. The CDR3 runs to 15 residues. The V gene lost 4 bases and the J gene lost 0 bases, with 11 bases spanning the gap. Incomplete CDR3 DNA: TGCGCCAGCAGCATAGACATTTACTCTGGAAACACC. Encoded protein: CASSIDIYSGNT. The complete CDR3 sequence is CASSIDIYSGNTIYF.